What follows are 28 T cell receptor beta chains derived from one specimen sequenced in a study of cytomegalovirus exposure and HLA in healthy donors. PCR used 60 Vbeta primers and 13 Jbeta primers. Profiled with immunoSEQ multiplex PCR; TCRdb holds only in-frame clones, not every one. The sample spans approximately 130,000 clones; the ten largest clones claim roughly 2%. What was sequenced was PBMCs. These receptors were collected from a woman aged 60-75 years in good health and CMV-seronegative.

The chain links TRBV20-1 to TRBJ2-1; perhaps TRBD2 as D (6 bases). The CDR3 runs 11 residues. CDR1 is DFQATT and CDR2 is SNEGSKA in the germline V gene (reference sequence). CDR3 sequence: CSGRDYNEQFF. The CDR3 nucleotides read TGCAGCGGGCGGGATTACAATGAGCAGTTCTTC.

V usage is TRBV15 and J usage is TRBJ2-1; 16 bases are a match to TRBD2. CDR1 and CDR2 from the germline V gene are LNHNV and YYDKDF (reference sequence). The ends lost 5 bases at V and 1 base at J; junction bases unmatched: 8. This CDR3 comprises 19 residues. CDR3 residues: CATSEPGTSGGGSYNEQFF. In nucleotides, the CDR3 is TGTGCCACCAGCGAGCCCGGGACTAGCGGGGGGGGATCCTACAATGAGCAGTTCTTC.

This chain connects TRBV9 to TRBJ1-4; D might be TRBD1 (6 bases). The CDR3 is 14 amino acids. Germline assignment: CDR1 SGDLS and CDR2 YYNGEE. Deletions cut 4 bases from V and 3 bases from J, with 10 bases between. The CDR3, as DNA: TGTGCCAGCAGCCCCAGACAGGCTAATGAAAAACTGTTTTTT. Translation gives CASSPRQANEKLFF.

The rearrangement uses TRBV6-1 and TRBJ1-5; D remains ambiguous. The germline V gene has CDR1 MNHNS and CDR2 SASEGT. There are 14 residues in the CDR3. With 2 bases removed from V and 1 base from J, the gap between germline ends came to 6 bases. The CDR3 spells CASSEWRSNQPQHF. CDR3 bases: TGTGCCAGCAGTGAATGGAGGAGCAATCAGCCCCAGCATTTT.

CDR3 region: CASSPKTGVSEQYF. The CDR3 nucleotides are TGTGCCAGCAGCCCCAAGACAGGGGTATCCGAGCAGTACTTC. The chain is built from TRBV7-9 and TRBJ2-7, with 8 nucleotides matching TRBD1. The junction had 9 bases not matched to a gene; V was cut back by 5 bases and J by 6 bases. Germline lookup yields CDR1 SEHNR and CDR2 FQNEAQ (reference sequence). CDR3 length equals 14 residues.

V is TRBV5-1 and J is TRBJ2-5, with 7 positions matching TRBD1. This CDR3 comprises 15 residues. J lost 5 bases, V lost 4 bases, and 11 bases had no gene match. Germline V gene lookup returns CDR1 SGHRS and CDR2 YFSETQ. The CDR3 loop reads CASSPEPTGRETQYF. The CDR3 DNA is TGCGCCAGCAGCCCGGAGCCGACAGGGCGGGAGACCCAGTACTTC.

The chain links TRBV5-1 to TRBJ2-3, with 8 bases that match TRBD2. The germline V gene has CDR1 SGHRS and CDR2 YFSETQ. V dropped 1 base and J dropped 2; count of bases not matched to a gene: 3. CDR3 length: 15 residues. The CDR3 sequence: CASSLTSGITDTQYF. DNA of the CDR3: TGCGCCAGCAGCTTGACTAGCGGAATCACAGATACGCAGTATTTT.

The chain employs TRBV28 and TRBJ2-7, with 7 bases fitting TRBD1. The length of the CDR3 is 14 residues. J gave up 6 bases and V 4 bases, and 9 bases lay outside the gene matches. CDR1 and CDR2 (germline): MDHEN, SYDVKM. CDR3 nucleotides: TGTGCCAGCAGTTCTACCGGGACAGTAAGCGAGCAGTACTTC. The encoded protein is CASSSTGTVSEQYF.

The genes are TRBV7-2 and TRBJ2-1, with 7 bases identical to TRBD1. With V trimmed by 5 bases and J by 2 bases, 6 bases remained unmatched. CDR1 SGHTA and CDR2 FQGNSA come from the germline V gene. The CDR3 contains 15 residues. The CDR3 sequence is CASSTRDSPYNEQFF. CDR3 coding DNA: TGTGCCAGCAGCACCCGGGACAGCCCCTACAATGAGCAGTTCTTC. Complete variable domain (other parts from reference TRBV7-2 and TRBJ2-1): GAGVSQSPSNKVTEKGKDVELRCDPISGHTALYWYRQSLGQGLEFLIYFQGNSAPDKSGLPSDRFSAERTGGSVSTLTIQRTQQEDSAVYLCASSTRDSPYNEQFFGPGTRLTVL.

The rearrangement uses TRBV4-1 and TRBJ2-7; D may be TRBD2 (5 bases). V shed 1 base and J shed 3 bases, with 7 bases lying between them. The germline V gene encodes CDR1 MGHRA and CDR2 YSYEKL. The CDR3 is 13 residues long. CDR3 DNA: TGCGCCAGCAGCCAAGCTGCGGGCTACGAGCAGTACTTC. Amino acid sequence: CASSQAAGYEQYF.

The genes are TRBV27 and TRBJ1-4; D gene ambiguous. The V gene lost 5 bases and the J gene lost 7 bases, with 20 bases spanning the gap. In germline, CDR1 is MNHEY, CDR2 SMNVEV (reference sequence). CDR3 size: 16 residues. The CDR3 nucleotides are TGTGCCAGCAGTCCGAAGGCCCGGGAGATAGGTGAAAAACTGTTTTTT. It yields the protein CASSPKAREIGEKLFF.

The CDR3, as DNA: TGTGCCAGCAGCTCCGGGACTAGCCCCCTTATTACCTACAATGAGCAGTTCTTC. This translates into CASSSGTSPLITYNEQFF. This chain joins TRBV5-6 and TRBJ2-1; 9 bases map to TRBD2. Germline trimming cut 3 bases from V and 2 bases from J; bases unmatched to any gene: 12. This CDR3 spans 18 amino acids. CDR1 SGHDT and CDR2 YYEEEE come from the germline V gene.

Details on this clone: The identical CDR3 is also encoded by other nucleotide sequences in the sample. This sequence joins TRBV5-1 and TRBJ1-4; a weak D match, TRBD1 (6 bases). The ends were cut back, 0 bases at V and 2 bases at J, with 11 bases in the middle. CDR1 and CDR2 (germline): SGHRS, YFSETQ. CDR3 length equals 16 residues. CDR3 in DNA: TGCGCCAGCAGCTTGGGGGGGCTCGGGACTAATGAAAAACTGTTTTTT. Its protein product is CASSLGGLGTNEKLFF.

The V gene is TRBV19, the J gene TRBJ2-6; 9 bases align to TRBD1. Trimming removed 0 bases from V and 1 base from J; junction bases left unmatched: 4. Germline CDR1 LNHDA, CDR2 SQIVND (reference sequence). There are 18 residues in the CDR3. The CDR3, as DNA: TGTGCCAGTAGTATAGATCGGGGACAGGGTTCTGGGGCCAACGTCCTGACTTTC. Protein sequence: CASSIDRGQGSGANVLTF.

The CDR3 protein is CSVVGLEPGNTIYF. The CDR3 DNA reads TGCAGCGTGGTGGGGCTAGAGCCTGGAAACACCATATATTTT. V gene TRBV29-1 combines with J gene TRBJ1-3, with D possibly matching TRBD1 (5 bases). V dropped 6 bases and J dropped 2 bases, with 14 bases sitting between them. The germline gives CDR1 SQVTM, CDR2 ANQGSEA. This CDR3 spans 14 amino acids.

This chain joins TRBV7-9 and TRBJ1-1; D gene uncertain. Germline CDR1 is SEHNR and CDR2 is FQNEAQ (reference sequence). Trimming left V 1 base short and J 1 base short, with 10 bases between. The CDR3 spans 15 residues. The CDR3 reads CASSLVIGGNTEAFF. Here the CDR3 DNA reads TGTGCCAGCAGCTTAGTTATTGGAGGGAACACTGAAGCTTTCTTT.

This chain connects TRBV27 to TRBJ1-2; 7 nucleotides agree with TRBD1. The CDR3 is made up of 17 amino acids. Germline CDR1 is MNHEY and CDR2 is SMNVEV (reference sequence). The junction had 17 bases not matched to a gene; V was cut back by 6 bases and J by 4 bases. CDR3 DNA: TGTGCCAGCAGCCCCGCTCTGCCCACAGGGGTCAGCTATGGCTACACCTTC. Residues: CASSPALPTGVSYGYTF.

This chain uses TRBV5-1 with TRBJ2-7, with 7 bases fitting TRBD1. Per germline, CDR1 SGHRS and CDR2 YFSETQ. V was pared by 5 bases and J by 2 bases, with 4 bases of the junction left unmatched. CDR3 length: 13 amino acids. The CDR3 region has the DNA TGCGCCAGCAGGGGACAGCTAACCTACGAGCAGTACTTC. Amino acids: CASRGQLTYEQYF.

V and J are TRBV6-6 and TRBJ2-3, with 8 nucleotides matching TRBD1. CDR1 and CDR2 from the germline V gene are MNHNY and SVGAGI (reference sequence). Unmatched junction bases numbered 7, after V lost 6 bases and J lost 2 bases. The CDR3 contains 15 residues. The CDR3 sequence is CASSFGTGSTDTQYF. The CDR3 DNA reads TGTGCCAGCAGCTTCGGGACAGGCTCCACAGATACGCAGTATTTT.

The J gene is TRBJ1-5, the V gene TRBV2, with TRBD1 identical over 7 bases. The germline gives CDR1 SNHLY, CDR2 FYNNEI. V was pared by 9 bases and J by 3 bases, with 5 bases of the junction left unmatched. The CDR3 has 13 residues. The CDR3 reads CASSGTVNQPQHF. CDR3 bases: TGTGCCAGTTCCGGGACAGTCAATCAGCCCCAGCATTTT.

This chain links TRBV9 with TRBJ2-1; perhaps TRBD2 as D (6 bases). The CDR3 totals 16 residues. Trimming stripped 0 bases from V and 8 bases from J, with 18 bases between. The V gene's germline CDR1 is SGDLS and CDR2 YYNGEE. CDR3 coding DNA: TGTGCCAGCAGCGTAGGGGCCCCTAGCGTAGTACATGAGCAGTTCTTC. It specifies CASSVGAPSVVHEQFF. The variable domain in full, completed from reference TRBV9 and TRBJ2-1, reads DSGVTQTPKHLITATGQRVTLRCSPRSGDLSVYWYQQSLDQGLQFLIQYYNGEERAKGNILERFSAQQFPDLHSELNLSSLELGDSALYFCASSVGAPSVVHEQFFGPGTRLTVL.

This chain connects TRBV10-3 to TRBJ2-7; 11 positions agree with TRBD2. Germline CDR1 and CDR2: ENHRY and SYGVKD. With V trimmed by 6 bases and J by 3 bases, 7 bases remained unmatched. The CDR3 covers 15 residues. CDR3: CAIRSGTSGIYEQYF. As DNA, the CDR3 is TGTGCCATCAGGTCCGGGACTAGCGGTATCTACGAGCAGTACTTC.

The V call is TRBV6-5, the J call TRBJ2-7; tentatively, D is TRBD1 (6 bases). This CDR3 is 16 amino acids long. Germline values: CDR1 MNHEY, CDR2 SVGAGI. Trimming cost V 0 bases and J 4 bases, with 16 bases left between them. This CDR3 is CASSYSEGVVGYEQYF. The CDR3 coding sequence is TGTGCCAGCAGTTACTCCGAGGGGGTAGTGGGTTACGAGCAGTACTTC.

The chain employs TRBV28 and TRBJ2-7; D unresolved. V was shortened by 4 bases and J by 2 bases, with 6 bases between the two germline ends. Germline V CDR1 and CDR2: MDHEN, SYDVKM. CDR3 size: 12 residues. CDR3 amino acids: CASSSRAYEQYF. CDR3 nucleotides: TGTGCCAGCAGTTCCCGCGCCTACGAGCAGTACTTC.

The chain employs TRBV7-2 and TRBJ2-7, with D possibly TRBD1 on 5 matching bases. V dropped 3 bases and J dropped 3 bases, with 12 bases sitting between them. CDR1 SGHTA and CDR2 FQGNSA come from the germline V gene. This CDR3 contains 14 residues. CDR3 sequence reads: CASSLERGFYEQYF. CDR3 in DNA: TGTGCCAGCAGCTTGGAAAGGGGCTTCTACGAGCAGTACTTC.

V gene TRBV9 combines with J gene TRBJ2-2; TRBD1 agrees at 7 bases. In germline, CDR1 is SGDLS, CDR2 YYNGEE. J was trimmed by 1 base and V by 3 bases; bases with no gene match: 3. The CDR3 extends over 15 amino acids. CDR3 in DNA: TGTGCCAGCAGCGCCTGGACAGGGAACACCGGGGAGCTGTTTTTT. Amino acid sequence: CASSAWTGNTGELFF.

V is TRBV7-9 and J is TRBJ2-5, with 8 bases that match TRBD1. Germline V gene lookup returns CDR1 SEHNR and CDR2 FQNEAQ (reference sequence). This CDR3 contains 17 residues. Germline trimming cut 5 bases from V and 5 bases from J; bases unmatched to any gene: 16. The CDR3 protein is CASSIWTGTGRGETQYF. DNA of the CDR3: TGTGCCAGCAGCATATGGACAGGGACGGGCAGAGGGGAGACCCAGTACTTC.

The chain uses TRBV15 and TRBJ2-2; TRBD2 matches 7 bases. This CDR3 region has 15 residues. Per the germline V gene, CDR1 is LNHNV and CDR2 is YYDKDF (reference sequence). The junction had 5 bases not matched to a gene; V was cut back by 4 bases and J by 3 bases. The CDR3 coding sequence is TGTGCCACCAGCAACCCGGGGGGAGACACCGGGGAGCTGTTTTTT. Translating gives CATSNPGGDTGELFF.